This is a list of T cell receptor beta chains from one sample in a study of shared clonotypes between healthy human individuals. TCRdb keeps only in-frame clones here, not all; method: immunoSEQ multiplex PCR. The table includes 80,000 to 100,000 clones, approximately 70% detected once. The sample was memory CD8+ T cells sorted from blood. Receptors originate from a young man in good health. CDR3s include the opening cysteine and the closing phenylalanine or tryptophan. D genes are given only for firm matches. Clone size appears in some rows only: once, few, many, or a class for an expanded clone.

clone size,V gene,J gene,D gene,CDR3 DNA,CDR3 protein
.,TRBV9,TRBJ1-2,.,TGTGCCAGCAGCGTAGCTACCGGAAAAGGGTTCGACTATGGCTACACCTTC,CASSVATGKGFDYGYTF
.,TRBV7-8,TRBJ2-1,.,TGTGCCAGCAGCCCCCCGCTGGGGAGTGAGCAGTTCTTC,CASSPPLGSEQFF
.,TRBV29-1,TRBJ2-3,.,TGCAGCGCCACCGGGACCTCGAGTCCGGATACGCAGTATTTT,CSATGTSSPDTQYF
.,TRBV19,TRBJ2-3,TRBD2,TGTGCCAGTGTAGCGGGAGGAGTTACAGATACGCAGTATTTT,CASVAGGVTDTQYF
few,TRBV7-3,TRBJ1-1,.,.,CASSFGPGVAAFF
few,TRBV2,TRBJ2-7,TRBD2,TGTGCCAGCAGTGAGACTAGCAGCTACGAGCAGTACTTC,CASSETSSYEQYF
.,TRBV7-3,TRBJ2-7,TRBD1,TGTGCCAGCAGCAAAGAAGGGGGCCAGACCTACGAGCAGTACTTC,CASSKEGGQTYEQYF
.,TRBV28,TRBJ2-1,TRBD2,TGTGCCAGCAGTTCCCAGCGGGAGTATCCGTTCTTC,CASSSQREYPFF
few,TRBV29-1,TRBJ1-3,.,TGCAGCGCAGCTCCGGGAGGGAACACCATATATTTT,CSAAPGGNTIYF
.,TRBV6-5,TRBJ2-2,TRBD1,TGTGCCAGCAGTTACGGGACAGGGGGCACCGGGGAGCTGTTTTTT,CASSYGTGGTGELFF
.,TRBV9,TRBJ2-1,TRBD2,TGTGCCAGCAGCTCGGGACTAGTCGTCGGTGAGCAGTTCTTC,CASSSGLVVGEQFF
many,TRBV7-3,TRBJ2-1,.,TGTGCCAGCAGCTTAGATGCGGGCAATGAGCAGTTCTTC,CASSLDAGNEQFF
once,TRBV7-9,TRBJ2-1,.,TGTGCCAGCAGTCCAACCGGGCCCATCAGCGGTGAGCAGTTCTTC,CASSPTGPISGEQFF
.,TRBV11-2,TRBJ2-7,.,TGTGCCAGCAGCTTAGCTGCAGGGGCCTACGAGCAGTACTTC,CASSLAAGAYEQYF
.,TRBV11-2,TRBJ2-6,TRBD1,TGTGCCAGCAGCTTAGATGGGGGGACAGGGGACTCTGGGGCCAACGTCCTGACTTTC,CASSLDGGTGDSGANVLTF
.,TRBV10-2,TRBJ1-2,.,TGCGCCAGCAGTGAGTCCTTCCGGGGGCAGATCCTGGGCGAGGACTTCTATGGCTACACCTTC,CASSESFRGQILGEDFYGYTF
.,TRBV9,TRBJ1-2,.,TGTGCCAGCAGCCCGAATTCGGGGAATGGCTACACCTTC,CASSPNSGNGYTF
.,TRBV21-1,TRBJ1-5,.,TGTGCCAGCACCCCGCCGGGGGCGACGTCCCGGGATCAGCCCCAGCATTTT,CASTPPGATSRDQPQHF
.,TRBV28,TRBJ1-5,TRBD1,TGTGCCAGCAAAGAACAGGGGGCGCGGATGGCCCGATTTTACAATCAGCCCCAGCATTTT,CASKEQGARMARFYNQPQHF
.,TRBV2,TRBJ2-7,.,TGTGCCAGCAGTGAAATGTCCTACGAGCAGTACTTC,CASSEMSYEQYF
.,TRBV25-1,TRBJ2-7,TRBD2,TGTGCCAGCAGTCACCGGACTAGCGTTTCCTACGAGCAGTACTTC,CASSHRTSVSYEQYF
.,TRBV30,TRBJ2-1,.,TGTGCCTGGAGGCGGGCAGGCGGAAGCTCCTACAATGAGCAGTTCTTC,CAWRRAGGSSYNEQFF
.,TRBV6-1,TRBJ1-3,.,TGTGCCAGCAGTGAACGAGCAAACCGCGGAAACACCATATATTTT,CASSERANRGNTIYF